This T cell receptor beta chain is from a study of blood T cell repertoires in COVID-19. Study information: The United States, Italy and Spain were the sources of the acute and convalescent COVID-19 samples. The analysed material was cDNA or gDNA that came from T cells, B-cell-depleted T cells, or PBMCs.

As handled by the study authors: It was from reference gene primer amplification that nucleated cell counts were estimated. TCRdb's table, derived via immunoSEQ multiplex PCR, lists solely in-frame clones and lacks some. V, J and clone size reflect that table, while D and trimming were determined from the DNA. The data contain some 150,000 clones, around 90% of them singletons. Sequences were obtained from peripheral blood. The sequence was collected from a human donor in a cohort sampled during active COVID-19.

The CDR3 DNA is TGTGCCAGCAGCCAACCCCAGGGGGCCGGGGGTGGCTACACCTTC. Amino acids: CASSQPQGAGGGYTF. This chain connects TRBV4-2 to TRBJ1-2; 8 bases map to TRBD1. The CDR3 is made up of 15 amino acids. The ends lost 2 bases at V and 7 bases at J; junction bases unmatched: 9. In germline, CDR1 is LGHNA, CDR2 YNFKEQ.